This T cell receptor (beta chain) was captured in a study of T-cell reconstitution after alpha-beta-depleted transplantation in children. Unique molecular identifiers were incorporated when the TCRbeta library was constructed. Each CDR3 protein is one row after TCRdb ran MiXCR on the PCR reads. The sample records about 500,000 distinct CDR3 sequences, 32% being singletons. CDR3 length: 16 residues. Germline CDR1 reads GTSNPN; CDR2 reads SVGIG (reference sequence). V shed 0 bases and J 3 bases; nucleotides not matched to a gene: 2. The material sequenced was PBMCs from the stem cell graft donor, taken from the stem cell graft. The receptor comes from a human donor who donated a stem cell graft to a child with aplastic anemia. The chain recombines TRBV30 with TRBJ1-4, with 12 bases lining up with TRBD1. In DNA form, the CDR3 reads TGTGCCTGGAGTGTCGGGACAGGGGGCCCTAATGAAAAACTGTTTTTT. Translation: CAWSVGTGGPNEKLFF.